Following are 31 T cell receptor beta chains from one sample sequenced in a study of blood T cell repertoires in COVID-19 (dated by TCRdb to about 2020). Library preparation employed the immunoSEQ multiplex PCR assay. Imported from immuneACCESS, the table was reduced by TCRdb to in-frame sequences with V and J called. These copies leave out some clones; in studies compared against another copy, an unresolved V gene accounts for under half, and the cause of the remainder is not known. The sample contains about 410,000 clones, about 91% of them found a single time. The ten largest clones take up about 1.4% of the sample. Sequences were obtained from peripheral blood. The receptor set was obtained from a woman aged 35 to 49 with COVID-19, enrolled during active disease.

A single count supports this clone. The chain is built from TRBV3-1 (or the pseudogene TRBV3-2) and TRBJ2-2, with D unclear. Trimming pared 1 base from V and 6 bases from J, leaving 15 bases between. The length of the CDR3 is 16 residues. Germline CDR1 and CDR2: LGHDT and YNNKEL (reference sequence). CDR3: CASSQGGLAGPGELFF. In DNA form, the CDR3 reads TGTGCCAGCAGCCAAGGTGGGCTCGCCGGTCCCGGGGAGCTGTTTTTT.

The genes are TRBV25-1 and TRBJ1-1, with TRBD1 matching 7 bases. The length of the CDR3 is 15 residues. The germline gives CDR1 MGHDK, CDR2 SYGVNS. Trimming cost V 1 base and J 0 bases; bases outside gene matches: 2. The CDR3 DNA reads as TGTGCCAGCAGTGAATTTGGGACAGTGAACACTGAAGCTTTCTTT. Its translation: CASSEFGTVNTEAFF.

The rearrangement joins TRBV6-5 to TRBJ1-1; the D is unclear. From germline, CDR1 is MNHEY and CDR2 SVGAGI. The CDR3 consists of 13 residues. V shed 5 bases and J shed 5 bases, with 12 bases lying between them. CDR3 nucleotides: TGTGCCAGCAGTCCCTCTCTCCAGACTGAAGCTTTCTTT. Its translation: CASSPSLQTEAFF.

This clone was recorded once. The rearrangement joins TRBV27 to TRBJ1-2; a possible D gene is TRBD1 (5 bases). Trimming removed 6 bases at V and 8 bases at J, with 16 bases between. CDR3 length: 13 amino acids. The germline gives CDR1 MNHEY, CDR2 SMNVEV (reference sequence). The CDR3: CASSHNREGGYTF. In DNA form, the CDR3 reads TGTGCCAGCAGCCACAACCGGGAGGGGGGCTACACCTTC.

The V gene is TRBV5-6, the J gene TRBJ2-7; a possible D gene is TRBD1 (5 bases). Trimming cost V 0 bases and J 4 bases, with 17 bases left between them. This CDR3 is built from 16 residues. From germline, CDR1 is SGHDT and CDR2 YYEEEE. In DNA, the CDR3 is TGTGCCAGCAGCTTGGTCCATGGCCTGGGGCCTTACGAGCAGTACTTC. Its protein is CASSLVHGLGPYEQYF.

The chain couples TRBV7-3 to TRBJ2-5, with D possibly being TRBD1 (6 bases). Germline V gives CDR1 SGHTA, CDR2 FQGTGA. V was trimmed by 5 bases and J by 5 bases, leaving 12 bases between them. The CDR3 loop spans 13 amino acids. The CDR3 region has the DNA TGTGCCAGCAGCGTAGGGACACGGGAGACCCAGTACTTC. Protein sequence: CASSVGTRETQYF.

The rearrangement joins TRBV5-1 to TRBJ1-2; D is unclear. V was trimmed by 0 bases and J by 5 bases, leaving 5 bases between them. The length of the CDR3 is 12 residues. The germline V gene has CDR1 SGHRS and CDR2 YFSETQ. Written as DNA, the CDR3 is TGCGCCAGCAGCTTGGAGACTTATGGCTACACCTTC. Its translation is CASSLETYGYTF.

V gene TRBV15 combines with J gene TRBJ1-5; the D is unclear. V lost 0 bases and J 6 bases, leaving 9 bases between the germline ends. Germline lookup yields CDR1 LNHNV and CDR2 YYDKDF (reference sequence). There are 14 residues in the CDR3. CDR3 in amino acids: CATSRDGGLQPQHF. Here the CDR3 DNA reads TGTGCCACCAGCAGAGATGGAGGGCTTCAGCCCCAGCATTTT.

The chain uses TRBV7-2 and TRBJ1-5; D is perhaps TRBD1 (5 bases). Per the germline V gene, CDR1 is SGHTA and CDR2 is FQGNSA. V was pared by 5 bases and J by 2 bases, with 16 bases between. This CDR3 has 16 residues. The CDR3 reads CASSNSGITGNQPQHF. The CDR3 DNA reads TGTGCCAGCAGCAACTCAGGGATTACGGGCAATCAGCCCCAGCATTTT.

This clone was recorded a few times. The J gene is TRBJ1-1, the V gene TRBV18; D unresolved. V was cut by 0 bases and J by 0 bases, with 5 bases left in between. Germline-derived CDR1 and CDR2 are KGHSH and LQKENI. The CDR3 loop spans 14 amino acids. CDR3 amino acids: CASSPPRVNTEAFF. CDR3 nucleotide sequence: TGTGCCAGCTCACCACCGAGGGTGAACACTGAAGCTTTCTTT.

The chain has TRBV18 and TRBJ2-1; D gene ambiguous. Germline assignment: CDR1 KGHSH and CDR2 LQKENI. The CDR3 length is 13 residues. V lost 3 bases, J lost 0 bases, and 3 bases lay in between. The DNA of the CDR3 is TGTGCCAGCTCACCGAGCTCCTACAATGAGCAGTTCTTC. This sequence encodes CASSPSSYNEQFF.

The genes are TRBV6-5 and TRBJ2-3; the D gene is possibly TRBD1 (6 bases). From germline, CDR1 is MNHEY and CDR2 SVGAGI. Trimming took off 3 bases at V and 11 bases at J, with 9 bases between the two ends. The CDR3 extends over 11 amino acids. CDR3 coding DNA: TGTGCCAGCAGTTATAAGGACAGGCAGTATTTT. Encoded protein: CASSYKDRQYF.

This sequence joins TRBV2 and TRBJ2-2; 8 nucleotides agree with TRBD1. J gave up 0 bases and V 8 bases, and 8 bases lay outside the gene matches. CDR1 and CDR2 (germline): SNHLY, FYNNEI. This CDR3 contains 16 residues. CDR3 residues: CASLGQGGSNTGELFF. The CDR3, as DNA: TGTGCCAGCCTAGGACAGGGAGGCTCGAACACCGGGGAGCTGTTTTTT.

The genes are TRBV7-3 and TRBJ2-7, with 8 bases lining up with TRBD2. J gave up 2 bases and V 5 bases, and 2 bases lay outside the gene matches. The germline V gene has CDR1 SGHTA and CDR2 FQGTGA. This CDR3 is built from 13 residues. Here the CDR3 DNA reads TGTGCCAGCAGCGCGACTAGCGCCTACGAGCAGTACTTC. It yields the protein CASSATSAYEQYF. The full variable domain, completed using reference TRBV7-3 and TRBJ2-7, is GAGVSQTPSNKVTEKGKYVELRCDPISGHTALYWYRQSLGQGPEFLIYFQGTGAADDSGLPNDRFFAVRPEGSVSTLKIQRTERGDSAVYLCASSATSAYEQYFGPGTRLTVT.

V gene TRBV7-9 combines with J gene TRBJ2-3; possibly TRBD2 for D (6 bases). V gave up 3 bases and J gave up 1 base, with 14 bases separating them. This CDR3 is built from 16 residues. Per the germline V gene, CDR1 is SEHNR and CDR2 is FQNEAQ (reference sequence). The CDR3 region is CASSFSGGIRTDTQYF. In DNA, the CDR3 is TGTGCCAGCAGCTTTTCGGGCGGGATTCGCACAGATACGCAGTATTTT.

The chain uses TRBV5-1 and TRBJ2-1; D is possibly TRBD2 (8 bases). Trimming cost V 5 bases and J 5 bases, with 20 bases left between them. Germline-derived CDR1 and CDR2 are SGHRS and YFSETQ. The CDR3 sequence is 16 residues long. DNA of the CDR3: TGCGCCAGCAGTTTCTTAGCGGGACAGACCCACAATGAGCAGTTCTTC. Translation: CASSFLAGQTHNEQFF.

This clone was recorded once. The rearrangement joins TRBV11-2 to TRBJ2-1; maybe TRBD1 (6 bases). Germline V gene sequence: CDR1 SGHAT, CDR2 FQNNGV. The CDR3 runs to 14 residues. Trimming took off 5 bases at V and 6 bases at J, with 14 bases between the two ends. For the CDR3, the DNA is TGTGCCAGCAGCCTCCTCCCAGGGGTCAATGAGCAGTTCTTC. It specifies CASSLLPGVNEQFF.

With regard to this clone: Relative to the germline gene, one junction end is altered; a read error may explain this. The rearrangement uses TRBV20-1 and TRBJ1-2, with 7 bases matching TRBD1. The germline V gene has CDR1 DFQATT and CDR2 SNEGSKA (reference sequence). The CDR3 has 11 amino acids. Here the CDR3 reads CSAWRTGGFLF. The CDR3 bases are TGCAGTGCTTGGAGGACAGGCGGATTCCTCTTC.

CDR3 coding DNA: TGTGCCAGTAGTACCACGACAGGTTCATTCTATGGCTACACCTTC. It translates to CASSTTTGSFYGYTF. The rearrangement joins TRBV19 to TRBJ1-2, with D possibly TRBD1 on 6 matching bases. Trimming removed 4 bases from V and 4 bases from J, with 16 bases in between. This CDR3 has 15 residues. The V gene's germline CDR1 is LNHDA and CDR2 SQIVND (reference sequence).

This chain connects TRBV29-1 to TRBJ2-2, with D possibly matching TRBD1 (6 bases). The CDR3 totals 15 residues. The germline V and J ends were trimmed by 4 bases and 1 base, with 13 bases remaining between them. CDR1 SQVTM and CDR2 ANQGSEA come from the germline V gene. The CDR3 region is CSVGWGTMNTGELFF. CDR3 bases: TGCAGCGTTGGATGGGGGACAATGAACACCGGGGAGCTGTTTTTT.

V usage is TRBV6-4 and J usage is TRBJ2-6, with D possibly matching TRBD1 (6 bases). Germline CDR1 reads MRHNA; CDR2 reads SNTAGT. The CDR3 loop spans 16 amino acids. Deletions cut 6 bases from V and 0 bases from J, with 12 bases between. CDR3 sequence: CASSTQDSSGANVLTF. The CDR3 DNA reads TGTGCCAGCAGCACCCAGGACAGCTCTGGGGCCAACGTCCTGACTTTC.

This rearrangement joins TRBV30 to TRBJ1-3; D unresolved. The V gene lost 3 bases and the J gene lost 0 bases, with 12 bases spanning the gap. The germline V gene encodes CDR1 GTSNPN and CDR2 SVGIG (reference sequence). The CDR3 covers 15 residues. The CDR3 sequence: CAWSLQLISGNTIYF. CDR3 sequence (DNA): TGTGCCTGGAGCCTACAGCTTATCTCTGGAAACACCATATATTTT.

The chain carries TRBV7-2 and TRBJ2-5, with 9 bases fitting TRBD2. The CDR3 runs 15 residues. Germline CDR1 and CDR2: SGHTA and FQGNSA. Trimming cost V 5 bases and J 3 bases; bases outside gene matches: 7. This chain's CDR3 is CASSNLVAGEETQYF. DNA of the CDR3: TGTGCCAGCAGCAACTTGGTAGCGGGGGAAGAGACCCAGTACTTC.

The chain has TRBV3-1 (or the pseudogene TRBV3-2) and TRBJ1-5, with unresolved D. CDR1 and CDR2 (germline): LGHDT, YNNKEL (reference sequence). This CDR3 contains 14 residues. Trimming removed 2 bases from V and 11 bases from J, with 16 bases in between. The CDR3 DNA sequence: TGTGCCAGCAGCCAAACCGGAGAACGTAGGACCCAGCATTTT. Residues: CASSQTGERRTQHF.

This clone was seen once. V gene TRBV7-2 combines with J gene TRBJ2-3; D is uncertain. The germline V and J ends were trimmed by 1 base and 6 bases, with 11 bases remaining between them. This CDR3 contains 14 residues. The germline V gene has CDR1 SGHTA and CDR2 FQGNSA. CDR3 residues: CASSLGQWSDTQYF. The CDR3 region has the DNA TGTGCCAGCAGCTTAGGACAATGGTCTGATACGCAGTATTTT.

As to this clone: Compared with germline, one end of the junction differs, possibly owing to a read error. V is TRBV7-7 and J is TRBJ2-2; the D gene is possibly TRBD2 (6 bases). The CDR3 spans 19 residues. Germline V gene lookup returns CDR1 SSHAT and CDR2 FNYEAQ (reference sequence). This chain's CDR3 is CASSLRGGTSFANTGELFF. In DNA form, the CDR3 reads TGTGCTAGCAGCCTCCGTGGGGGGACCTCGTTCGCGAACACCGGGGAGCTGTTTTTT.

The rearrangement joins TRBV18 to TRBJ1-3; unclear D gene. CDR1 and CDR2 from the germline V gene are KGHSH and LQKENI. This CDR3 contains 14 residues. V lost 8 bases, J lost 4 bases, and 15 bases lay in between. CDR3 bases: TGTGCCAGCGTACTCGGGGTGCAAGGAAACACCATATATTTT. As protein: CASVLGVQGNTIYF.

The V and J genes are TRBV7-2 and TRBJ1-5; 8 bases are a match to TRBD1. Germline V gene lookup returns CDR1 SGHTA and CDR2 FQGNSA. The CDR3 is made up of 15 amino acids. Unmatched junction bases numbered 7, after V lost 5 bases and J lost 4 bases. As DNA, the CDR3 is TGTGCCAGCAGCCCGGGGACAGGATATAATCAGCCCCAGCATTTT. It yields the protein CASSPGTGYNQPQHF.

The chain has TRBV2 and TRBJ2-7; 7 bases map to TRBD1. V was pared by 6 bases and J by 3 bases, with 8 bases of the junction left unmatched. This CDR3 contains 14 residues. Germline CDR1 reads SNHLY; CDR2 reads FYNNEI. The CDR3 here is CASSQVQGIYEQYF. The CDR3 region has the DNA TGTGCCAGCAGCCAAGTACAGGGGATCTACGAGCAGTACTTC.

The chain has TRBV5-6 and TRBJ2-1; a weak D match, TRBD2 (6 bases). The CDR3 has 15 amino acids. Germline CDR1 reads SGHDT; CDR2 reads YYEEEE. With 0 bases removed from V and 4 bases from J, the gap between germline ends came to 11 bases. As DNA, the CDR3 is TGTGCCAGCAGCTTGGTAGCGGTGATTTACAATGAGCAGTTCTTC. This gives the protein CASSLVAVIYNEQFF.

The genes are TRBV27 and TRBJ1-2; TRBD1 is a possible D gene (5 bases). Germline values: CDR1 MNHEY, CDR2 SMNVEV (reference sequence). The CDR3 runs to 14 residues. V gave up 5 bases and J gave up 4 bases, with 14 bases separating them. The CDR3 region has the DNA TGTGCCAGCAGTCCCCCGGGACTTATCTATGGCTACACCTTC. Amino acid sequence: CASSPPGLIYGYTF.